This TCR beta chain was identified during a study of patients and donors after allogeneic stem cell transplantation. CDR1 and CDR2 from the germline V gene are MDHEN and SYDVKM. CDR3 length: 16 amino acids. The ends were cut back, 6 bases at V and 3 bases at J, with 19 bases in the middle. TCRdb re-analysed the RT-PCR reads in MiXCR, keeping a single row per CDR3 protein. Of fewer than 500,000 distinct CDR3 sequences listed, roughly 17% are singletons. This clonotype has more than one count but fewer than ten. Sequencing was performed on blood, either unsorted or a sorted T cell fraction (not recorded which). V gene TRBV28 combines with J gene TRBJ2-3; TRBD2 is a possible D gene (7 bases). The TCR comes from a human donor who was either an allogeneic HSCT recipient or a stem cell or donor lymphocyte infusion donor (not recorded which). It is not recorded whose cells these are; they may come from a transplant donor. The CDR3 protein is CASSGGGRIGTDTQYF. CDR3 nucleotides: TGTGCCAGCAGCGGGGGCGGGAGAATCGGGACAGATACGCAGTATTTT. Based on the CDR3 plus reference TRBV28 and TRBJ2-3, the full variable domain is DVKVTQSSRYLVKRTGEKVFLECVQDMDHENMFWYRQDPGLGLRLIYFSYDVKMKEKGDIPEGYSVSREKKERFSLILESASTNQTSMYLCASSGGGRIGTDTQYFGPGTRLTVL.